This T cell receptor (beta chain) derives from a study of regulatory T cells in long-lasting Graves disease. The time point is: persistent/refractory GD, antithyroid drugs over 5 years with positive TRAb. PBMC-extracted RNA yielded the TCR library. CDR3 length: 12 residues. Per germline, CDR1 KGHDR and CDR2 SFDVKD. V lost 7 bases and J 2 bases, leaving 4 bases between the germline ends. The table lists this clonotype with many counts. Sequencing libraries for TCR beta were prepared with iRepertoire HTBI primers and Arm-PCR of CDR3 regions. Each CDR3 protein is one row after TCRdb ran MiXCR on the multiplex PCR reads. The sample yields some 330,000 distinct CDR3 sequences, 23% seen once.

The origin of this receptor is a woman aged 40-49 years with Graves disease. Specimen: peripheral blood mononuclear cells (PBMCs), collected when the disease was refractory, from a patient treated with antithyroid drugs. The rearrangement joins TRBV24-1 to TRBJ2-2; unclear D gene. CDR3 sequence (DNA): TGTGCCACCAGGGGAAACACCGGGGAGCTGTTTTTT. Encoded protein: CATRGNTGELFF.